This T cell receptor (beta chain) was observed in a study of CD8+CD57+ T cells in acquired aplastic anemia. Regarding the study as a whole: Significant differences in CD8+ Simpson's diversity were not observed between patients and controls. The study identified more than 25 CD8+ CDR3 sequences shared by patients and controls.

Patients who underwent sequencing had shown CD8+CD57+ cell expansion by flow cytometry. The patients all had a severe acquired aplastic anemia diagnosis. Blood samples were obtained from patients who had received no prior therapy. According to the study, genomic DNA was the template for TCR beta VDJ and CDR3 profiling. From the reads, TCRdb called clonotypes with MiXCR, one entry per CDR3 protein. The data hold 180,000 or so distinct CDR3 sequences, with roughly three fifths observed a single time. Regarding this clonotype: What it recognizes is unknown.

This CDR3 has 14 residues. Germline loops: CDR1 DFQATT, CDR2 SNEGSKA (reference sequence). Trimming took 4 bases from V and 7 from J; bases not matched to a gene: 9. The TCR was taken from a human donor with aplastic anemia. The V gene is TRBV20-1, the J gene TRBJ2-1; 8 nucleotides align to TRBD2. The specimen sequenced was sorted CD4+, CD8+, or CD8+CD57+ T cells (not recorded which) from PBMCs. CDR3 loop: CSAKSGGPGNEQFF. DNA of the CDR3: TGCAGTGCTAAATCGGGGGGGCCTGGGAATGAGCAGTTCTTC.